The T cell receptor beta chain under discussion was sequenced for a study of blood T cells in healthy people across ages. Germline V CDR1 and CDR2: MNHNS, SASEGT. After removal of 3 bases from V and 5 bases from J, the junction contained 9 bases not matched to a gene. The CDR3 extends over 15 amino acids. This clonotype was seen a few times. The antigen is not known. Using a J-beta primer mix together with a sample-barcoded 5' primer, a second PCR was run for roughly 7 to 11 cycles. TCRdb analysed the 5' RACE reads with MiXCR anew, one entry per CDR3 protein. The sample includes roughly 1.9 million distinct CDR3 sequences, approximately 40% of them seen just once. Study-level points and caveats: A conclusive naive versus antigen-experienced comparison was prevented by the unsorted PBMCs. There was a strong correlation between TCR beta diversity and naive T cell percentage. Diversity figures derived from one million T cells were judged to underestimate the true value.

Each of the donors had approximately 10 milliliters of peripheral blood drawn into EDTA-treated Vacutainer tubes. The gene calls are TRBV6-1 and TRBJ2-7; 8 bases line up with TRBD2. Sequencing was carried out using blood. The receptor was derived from a human donor in good health. This chain's CDR3 is CASSDGGLVGNEQYF. For the CDR3, the DNA is TGTGCCAGCAGTGATGGGGGACTAGTAGGCAACGAGCAGTACTTC.